This TCR beta chain stems from a study of metastatic and nonmetastatic thyroid tumors. Germline lookup yields CDR1 SGHVS and CDR2 FNYEAQ. The CDR3 has 16 residues. Among the patients, none had received any treatment before thyroid surgery. TCRdb re-called the PCR reads with MiXCR. The repertoire has about 15,000 clones, about 31% of them found once; the top ten carry roughly 7.3%. Comment on this clone: An end of the junction does not agree with germline; a read error may underlie this.

The sequence derives from a female donor with papillary thyroid cancer or a benign thyroid nodule (not recorded which). Some clones in this sample may be carry-over from other donors' samples. The sequenced material came from tumor tissue. J is TRBJ1-1 and V is TRBV7-6; D unclear. CDR3 DNA: TGTGCCTGCAGCCCCGGCCCAGAAGCCTCGAACACAGAATCATTCTTT. The encoded protein is CACSPGPEASNTESFF. Supplemented by reference TRBV7-6 and TRBJ1-1, the full variable domain reads GAGVSQSPRYKVTKRGQDVALRCDPISGHVSLYWYRQALGQGPEFLTYFNYEAQQDKSGLPNDRFSAERPEGSISTLTIQRTEQRDSAMYRCACSPGPEASNTESFFGQGTRLTVV.